The present T cell receptor (beta chain) was sequenced within a study of blood T cells in healthy people across ages. Only a few counts were recorded for this clonotype. V gave up 3 bases and J gave up 4 bases; unmatched junction bases: 14. The CDR3 is 19 residues long. Germline CDR1 reads LGHNA; CDR2 reads YNFKEQ. PCR was performed a second time for about 7 to 12 cycles using a sample-barcoded 5' primer and a J-beta primer mix. MiXCR, applied by TCRdb to the 5' RACE reads, yields one record per CDR3 protein. This table has roughly 1.5 million distinct CDR3 sequences, roughly 43% appearing once. Sequenced sample: blood. The source is a woman between 18 and 30 years old in good health. This chain uses TRBV4-2 with TRBJ2-7; 14 nucleotides match TRBD2. The CDR3 sequence is CASSHTGTSGSWELYEQYF. The CDR3 DNA sequence: TGTGCCAGCAGCCATACCGGGACTAGCGGGAGCTGGGAGTTGTACGAGCAGTACTTC.